This entry describes one TCR beta chain. In this sample, this clonotype turned up many times. It lacks a known antigen. The input lacks base qualities; no much larger clone sits a single base away. The patients picked for sequencing were ones in whom flow cytometry had shown an expansion of CD8+CD57+ cells. Every patient had severe acquired aplastic anemia, diagnosed using the International Study of Aplastic Anemia and Agranulocytosis and Camitta criteria. At the time blood was sampled, none of the patients had received any therapy. TCR repertoires of sorted CD4+ and CD8+ blood T cells from severe aplastic anemia patients and healthy subjects were deep-sequenced in the study. In the USA, patient enrollment took place under clinicaltrials.gov protocols 00001620, 01623167, 00001397, 00071045, 00081523 and 00961064. Ficoll-Paque density gradient centrifugation was used to isolate peripheral blood mononuclear cells. Before DNA extraction, CD4+ and CD8+ T cells were sorted by FACS or by magnetic beads.

This sample was included in a study of CD8+CD57+ T cells in acquired aplastic anemia (dated by TCRdb to the late 2010s). Study-level background: On average, sorted CD4+ and CD8+ cells yielded roughly 3.4 ug of extracted DNA, with a range of about 0.18 to 30 ug. CD8+CD57+ expansion was defined as frequency above the mean frequency observed in healthy subjects. What the authors observed across the whole study: Between patients and healthy controls, no significant difference in CD8+ Simpson's diversity was found (P=0.060). Roughly 30 CD8+ CDR3 sequences were shared between patients and controls but appeared highly expressed in patients and within their immunodominant clones.

Counted from cysteine to phenylalanine, this CDR3 has 16 amino acids. The entry retains the CDR3 DNA only, 48 bases that are in frame from base 1. Based on the germline V gene (reference sequence), the CDR1 and CDR2 sequences are SEHNR and FQNEAQ. The germline V and J ends show losses of 6 bases and 3 bases respectively, and no gene match explains 8 bases of the junction. Genomic DNA was used as template for profiling of TCR beta VDJ combinations and CDR3 sequences. An Illumina HiSeq 2000 was the platform used for TCR repertoire sequencing. Turning to the authors' computational methods: Repertoire assessment relied on Simpson's diversity index, CDR3 size and DJ length profiles, and TRBV/TRBJ rearrangement plots. Whichever DNA sequence was most abundant in the deep sequencing data was defined as the immunodominant clone. CDR3 amino acid sequences were screened for sharing across subjects and were compared with published repertoires and the VDJdb database. TCRdb reran the public reads through fastp at Q25 and MiXCR, keeping productive beta chains. Under each unique CDR3 protein, matching rows form one entry showing the most common genes and DNA. The V and J calls here are based on TCRdb, not the publication. The sample table shows approximately 470,000 distinct CDR3 sequences, and around a third are seen once. The top ten hold 0.8% to 0.85% of the sample.

The rearrangement joined TRBV7-9 to TRBJ1-5, with 10 bases matching TRBD1. Source material: sorted CD4+, CD8+, or CD8+CD57+ T cells (not recorded which) from PBMCs. The receptor was isolated from a human donor with aplastic anemia. The CDR3 region: CASSYQGQGINQPQHF. The DNA is TGTGCCAGCAGTTACCAGGGACAGGGGATCAATCAGCCCCAGCATTTT.